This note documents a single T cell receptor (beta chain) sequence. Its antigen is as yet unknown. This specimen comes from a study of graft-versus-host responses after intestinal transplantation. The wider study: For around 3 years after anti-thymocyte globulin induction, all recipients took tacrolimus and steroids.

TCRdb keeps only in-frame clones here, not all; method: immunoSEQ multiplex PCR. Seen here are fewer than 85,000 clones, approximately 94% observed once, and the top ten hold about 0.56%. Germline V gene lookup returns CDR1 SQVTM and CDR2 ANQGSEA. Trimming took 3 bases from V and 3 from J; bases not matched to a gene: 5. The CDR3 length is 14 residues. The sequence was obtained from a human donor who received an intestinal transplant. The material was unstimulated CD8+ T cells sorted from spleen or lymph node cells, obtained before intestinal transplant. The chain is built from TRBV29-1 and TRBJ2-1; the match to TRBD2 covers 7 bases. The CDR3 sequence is CSVDRVAGYNEQFF. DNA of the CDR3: TGCAGCGTTGACAGGGTAGCGGGCTACAATGAGCAGTTCTTC.